Listed below are T cell receptor beta chains from one sample, sequenced in a study of T cell responses to AZD1222 COVID-19 vaccine. The protocol was immunoSEQ multiplex PCR, while the TCRdb copy is restricted to in-frame clones and leaves out a portion. Counted here are roughly 150,000 clones, 70% to 90% occurring once; the ten biggest clones make up 0.85% to 1.2%. The specimen was peripheral blood, collected 28 days after the second AZD1222 dose. These receptors originate from an adult who received the AZD1222 COVID-19 vaccine. Each CDR3 is given with its conserved first and last residue. The order of the fields is V gene, D gene, J gene, clone size, CDR3 protein, CDR3 DNA. A D gene is named only where the DNA matches it firmly. The size of a clone is reported for some rows only, either as once, few or many, or as a class for expanded clones.

v_gene: TRBV28; d_gene: -; j_gene: TRBJ1-2; abundance: once; CDR3aa: CASRNNYGYTF; CDR3nt: TGTGCCAGCCGGAATAACTATGGCTACACCTTC
v_gene: TRBV4-2; d_gene: TRBD1; j_gene: TRBJ2-7; abundance: -; CDR3aa: CASSHVSGRDRQYEQYF; CDR3nt: TGTGCCAGCAGCCATGTATCGGGTCGGGACAGGCAATACGAGCAGTACTTC
v_gene: TRBV19; d_gene: -; j_gene: TRBJ1-4; abundance: once; CDR3aa: CASSPAAGFELFF; CDR3nt: TGTGCCAGTAGTCCCGCGGCAGGGTTTGAACTGTTTTTT
v_gene: TRBV12-3/TRBV12-4; d_gene: -; j_gene: TRBJ2-7; abundance: -; CDR3aa: CASSFTGSYEQYF; CDR3nt: TGTGCCAGCAGTTTTACAGGATCCTACGAGCAGTACTTC
v_gene: TRBV5-6; d_gene: -; j_gene: TRBJ2-1; abundance: -; CDR3aa: CASSFDRGREQFF; CDR3nt: TGTGCCAGCAGCTTTGATAGGGGACGGGAGCAGTTCTTC
v_gene: TRBV6-1; d_gene: TRBD1; j_gene: TRBJ2-2; abundance: -; CDR3aa: CASSVLGQGGVTGELFF; CDR3nt: TGTGCCAGCAGTGTTTTGGGACAGGGAGGGGTCACCGGGGAGCTGTTTTTT
v_gene: TRBV18; d_gene: -; j_gene: TRBJ1-4; abundance: -; CDR3aa: CASSPRGTTNEKLFF; CDR3nt: TGTGCCAGCTCACCGAGGGGTACAACTAATGAAAAACTGTTTTTT
v_gene: TRBV2; d_gene: TRBD1; j_gene: TRBJ1-5; abundance: -; CDR3aa: CASSPQTGVQPQHF; CDR3nt: TGTGCCAGCAGTCCCCAGACAGGGGTTCAGCCCCAGCATTTT
v_gene: TRBV4-2; d_gene: -; j_gene: TRBJ2-1; abundance: -; CDR3aa: CASSQDVPTGSYNEQFF; CDR3nt: TGTGCCAGCAGCCAAGATGTCCCGACAGGTTCCTACAATGAGCAGTTCTTC
v_gene: TRBV2; d_gene: -; j_gene: TRBJ2-5; abundance: -; CDR3aa: CASSEMTQGETQYF; CDR3nt: TGTGCCAGCAGTGAAATGACTCAGGGGGAGACCCAGTACTTC
v_gene: TRBV12-3/TRBV12-4; d_gene: -; j_gene: TRBJ2-1; abundance: -; CDR3aa: CASSFGGGNEQFF; CDR3nt: TGTGCCAGCAGTTTTGGAGGAGGCAATGAGCAGTTCTTC
v_gene: TRBV7-8; d_gene: -; j_gene: TRBJ2-1; abundance: -; CDR3aa: CAVSSSYNEQFF; CDR3nt: TGTGCCGTCTCGAGCTCCTACAATGAGCAGTTCTTC
v_gene: TRBV4-3; d_gene: TRBD1; j_gene: TRBJ1-6; abundance: -; CDR3aa: CASSQSDPGTGVSPLHF; CDR3nt: TGCGCCAGCAGCCAAAGCGACCCCGGGACAGGGGTTTCACCCCTCCACTTT
v_gene: TRBV19; d_gene: -; j_gene: TRBJ1-5; abundance: -; CDR3aa: CASSIGSQPQHF; CDR3nt: TGTGCCAGTAGTATAGGGAGTCAGCCCCAGCATTTT
v_gene: TRBV27; d_gene: -; j_gene: TRBJ2-5; abundance: -; CDR3aa: CASSLSPGGETQYF; CDR3nt: TGTGCCAGCAGTTTATCCCCAGGCGGAGAGACCCAGTACTTC
v_gene: TRBV27; d_gene: -; j_gene: TRBJ2-3; abundance: -; CDR3aa: CASTSRGTQYF; CDR3nt: TGTGCCAGCACCTCAAGGGGTACGCAGTATTTT
v_gene: TRBV5-1; d_gene: TRBD1; j_gene: TRBJ2-6; abundance: -; CDR3aa: CASSLGGQGSNVLTF; CDR3nt: TGCGCCAGCAGCTTGGGGGGACAGGGGTCCAACGTCCTGACTTTC
v_gene: TRBV7-2; d_gene: TRBD1; j_gene: TRBJ1-2; abundance: -; CDR3aa: CASSLGSTGGHYGYTF; CDR3nt: TGTGCCAGCAGCTTAGGGTCGACAGGGGGCCACTATGGCTACACCTTC
v_gene: TRBV2; d_gene: -; j_gene: TRBJ2-1; abundance: -; CDR3aa: CATSRENEQFF; CDR3nt: TGTGCCACCTCACGAGAGAATGAGCAGTTCTTC
v_gene: TRBV12-5; d_gene: -; j_gene: TRBJ1-5; abundance: -; CDR3aa: CASADPYQPQHF; CDR3nt: TGTGCTAGTGCCGACCCCTATCAGCCCCAGCATTTT
v_gene: TRBV4-1; d_gene: TRBD2; j_gene: TRBJ2-7; abundance: -; CDR3aa: CASSQEFGGGYEQYF; CDR3nt: TGCGCCAGCAGCCAAGAGTTTGGCGGGGGCTACGAGCAGTACTTC
v_gene: TRBV12-3/TRBV12-4; d_gene: -; j_gene: TRBJ2-5; abundance: -; CDR3aa: CAIRGSGQETQYF; CDR3nt: TGTGCCATCAGGGGTTCGGGCCAAGAGACCCAGTACTTC
v_gene: TRBV18; d_gene: TRBD1; j_gene: TRBJ2-7; abundance: -; CDR3aa: CASSQVDRDYEQYF; CDR3nt: TGTGCCAGCTCACAGGTCGACAGGGACTACGAGCAGTACTTC
v_gene: TRBV11-2; d_gene: -; j_gene: TRBJ2-5; abundance: -; CDR3aa: CASSFMETQYF; CDR3nt: TGTGCCAGCAGTTTTATGGAGACCCAGTACTTC
v_gene: TRBV11-2; d_gene: -; j_gene: TRBJ2-3; abundance: -; CDR3aa: CASSLLPARSTDTQYF; CDR3nt: TGTGCCAGCAGCTTATTACCAGCGCGCAGCACAGATACGCAGTATTTT
v_gene: TRBV6-5; d_gene: -; j_gene: TRBJ1-2; abundance: -; CDR3aa: CASRMGYGYTF; CDR3nt: TGTGCCAGCAGAATGGGTTATGGCTACACCTTC
v_gene: TRBV5-4; d_gene: TRBD1; j_gene: TRBJ2-2; abundance: once; CDR3aa: CASSRTGTGELFF; CDR3nt: TGTGCCAGCAGCCGGACAGGGACCGGGGAGCTGTTTTTT
v_gene: TRBV7-9; d_gene: -; j_gene: TRBJ1-1; abundance: once; CDR3aa: CASSLNGLNTEAFF; CDR3nt: TGTGCCAGCAGCTTAAACGGCTTGAACACTGAAGCTTTCTTT
v_gene: TRBV6-4; d_gene: -; j_gene: TRBJ2-1; abundance: -; CDR3aa: CASSIGRAANEQFF; CDR3nt: TGTGCCAGCAGTATCGGCAGGGCGGCCAATGAGCAGTTCTTC
v_gene: TRBV18; d_gene: TRBD1; j_gene: TRBJ1-4; abundance: -; CDR3aa: CASSWTGGNEKLFF; CDR3nt: TGTGCCAGCTCATGGACAGGGGGGAATGAAAAACTGTTTTTT
v_gene: TRBV7-9; d_gene: -; j_gene: TRBJ2-5; abundance: -; CDR3aa: CASSLEVIPGNTEETQYF; CDR3nt: TGTGCCAGCAGCTTAGAAGTCATCCCAGGGAATACTGAAGAGACCCAGTACTTC
v_gene: TRBV6-2/TRBV6-3; d_gene: TRBD2; j_gene: TRBJ2-7; abundance: -; CDR3aa: CASSWERGPYEQYF; CDR3nt: TGTGCCAGCAGTTGGGAGCGGGGACCCTACGAGCAGTACTTC
v_gene: TRBV2; d_gene: -; j_gene: TRBJ2-7; abundance: -; CDR3aa: CASASGTFPYEQYF; CDR3nt: TGTGCCAGCGCCTCCGGGACATTTCCTTACGAGCAGTACTTC
v_gene: TRBV3-1/TRBV3-2; d_gene: -; j_gene: TRBJ1-1; abundance: -; CDR3aa: CASSPKGGWTEAFF; CDR3nt: TGTGCCAGCAGCCCGAAGGGGGGGTGGACTGAAGCTTTCTTT
v_gene: TRBV7-2; d_gene: -; j_gene: TRBJ1-2; abundance: -; CDR3aa: CASSLSDRINYGYTF; CDR3nt: TGTGCCAGCAGCTTATCCGACAGAATTAACTATGGCTACACCTTC
v_gene: TRBV12-3/TRBV12-4; d_gene: -; j_gene: TRBJ2-2; abundance: once; CDR3aa: CASSIQGPGELFF; CDR3nt: TGTGCCAGCAGTATCCAGGGGCCCGGGGAGCTGTTTTTT
v_gene: TRBV3-1/TRBV3-2; d_gene: -; j_gene: TRBJ2-2; abundance: once; CDR3aa: CASSLGTGELFF; CDR3nt: TGTGCCAGCAGCCTGGGGACCGGGGAGCTGTTTTTT
v_gene: TRBV4-1; d_gene: -; j_gene: TRBJ1-1; abundance: -; CDR3aa: CASSQEMSGAEAFF; CDR3nt: TGCGCCAGCAGCCAAGAAATGTCTGGGGCTGAAGCTTTCTTT
v_gene: TRBV6-5; d_gene: -; j_gene: TRBJ2-7; abundance: -; CDR3aa: CASSYSIPLYEQYF; CDR3nt: TGTGCCAGCAGTTACTCGATTCCCTTATACGAGCAGTACTTC
v_gene: TRBV14; d_gene: -; j_gene: TRBJ1-1; abundance: -; CDR3aa: CASSQDLLFGGARNTEAFF; CDR3nt: TGTGCCAGCAGCCAAGATTTGCTATTCGGGGGGGCGCGGAACACTGAAGCTTTCTTT
v_gene: TRBV15; d_gene: -; j_gene: TRBJ2-2; abundance: few; CDR3aa: CATSRVSGPLGELFF; CDR3nt: TGTGCCACCAGCAGAGTTTCGGGACCGCTCGGGGAGCTGTTTTTT
v_gene: TRBV7-8; d_gene: -; j_gene: TRBJ1-5; abundance: -; CDR3aa: CASTPRAVYREPQHF; CDR3nt: TGTGCCAGCACCCCCCGGGCGGTTTACAGGGAGCCCCAGCATTTT
v_gene: TRBV21-1; d_gene: -; j_gene: TRBJ1-6; abundance: -; CDR3aa: CASSKISPLHF; CDR3nt: TGTGCCAGCAGCAAGATATCACCCCTCCACTTT
v_gene: TRBV5-1; d_gene: -; j_gene: TRBJ1-4; abundance: -; CDR3aa: CASSSGDGFAGRLFF; CDR3nt: TGCGCCAGCAGTTCGGGAGACGGATTCGCGGGAAGACTGTTTTTT
v_gene: TRBV7-9; d_gene: -; j_gene: TRBJ1-4; abundance: -; CDR3aa: CASSGGVATNEKLFF; CDR3nt: TGTGCCAGCAGCGGAGGGGTTGCAACTAATGAAAAACTGTTTTTT
v_gene: TRBV7-9; d_gene: TRBD1; j_gene: TRBJ1-2; abundance: -; CDR3aa: CASSFSPGQGPELYGYTF; CDR3nt: TGTGCCAGCAGTTTTTCCCCGGGACAGGGGCCCGAACTCTATGGCTACACCTTC
v_gene: TRBV19; d_gene: TRBD1; j_gene: TRBJ2-2; abundance: -; CDR3aa: CASSDRGGGTGELFF; CDR3nt: TGTGCCAGTAGTGACAGGGGAGGAGGCACCGGGGAGCTGTTTTTT
v_gene: TRBV6-4; d_gene: TRBD2; j_gene: TRBJ2-3; abundance: -; CDR3aa: CASSDSETSTNTQYF; CDR3nt: TGTGCCAGCAGTGACTCTGAGACTAGCACGAATACGCAGTATTTT
v_gene: TRBV19; d_gene: -; j_gene: TRBJ1-1; abundance: -; CDR3aa: CASSELRGAGTEAFF; CDR3nt: TGTGCCAGTAGTGAGTTACGGGGCGCGGGCACTGAAGCTTTCTTT
v_gene: TRBV5-6; d_gene: -; j_gene: TRBJ1-1; abundance: -; CDR3aa: CASSLYAGANEAFF; CDR3nt: TGTGCCAGCAGCTTGTATGCAGGGGCCAATGAAGCTTTCTTT
v_gene: TRBV30; d_gene: TRBD2; j_gene: TRBJ2-3; abundance: -; CDR3aa: CASTSGVTDTQYF; CDR3nt: TGTGCCTCGACTAGCGGGGTGACAGATACGCAGTATTTT
v_gene: TRBV4-1; d_gene: TRBD1; j_gene: TRBJ1-4; abundance: -; CDR3aa: CASSHQDREGDEKLFF; CDR3nt: TGCGCCAGCAGCCATCAGGACAGGGAAGGAGATGAAAAACTGTTTTTT
v_gene: TRBV7-2; d_gene: -; j_gene: TRBJ2-5; abundance: -; CDR3aa: CASSLVTFFGGETQYF; CDR3nt: TGTGCCAGCAGCTTGGTGACTTTTTTTGGAGGAGAGACCCAGTACTTC
v_gene: TRBV27; d_gene: TRBD1; j_gene: TRBJ2-1; abundance: -; CDR3aa: CASSLEGTGFAYNEQFF; CDR3nt: TGTGCCAGCAGTTTAGAAGGGACAGGGTTTGCCTACAATGAGCAGTTCTTC
v_gene: TRBV4-2; d_gene: TRBD2; j_gene: TRBJ2-3; abundance: -; CDR3aa: CASTMAGGVPESTDTQYF; CDR3nt: TGTGCCAGCACCATGGCGGGGGGTGTACCTGAAAGCACAGATACGCAGTATTTT